These 13 T cell receptor beta chains were all obtained from the same sample, sequenced in a study of radiotherapy plus CTLA-4 blockade in lung cancer. The table came from immunoSEQ multiplex PCR; TCRdb's copy has only in-frame clones and leaves some out. The sample lists 65,000 to 95,000 clones, roughly 84% occurring once. The sequencing here drew on peripheral blood, taken from a patient treated with radiotherapy plus ipilimumab. These receptors were obtained from a human donor with non-small cell lung cancer that progressed on radiotherapy plus ipilimumab.

The genes are TRBV12-5 and TRBJ2-7; D might be TRBD2 (6 bases). The CDR3 extends over 15 amino acids. Germline assignment: CDR1 LGHNT and CDR2 FRNRAP. V gave up 1 base and J gave up 2 bases, with 12 bases separating them. The CDR3: CASGLATRGTYEQYF. CDR3 nucleotides: TGTGCTAGTGGTTTGGCGACTAGGGGAACCTACGAGCAGTACTTC.

The genes are TRBV15 and TRBJ2-7; either TRBD1 or TRBD2 may fit D (5 bases each). The V gene's germline CDR1 is LNHNV and CDR2 YYDKDF (reference sequence). Trimming stripped 3 bases from V and 6 bases from J, with 12 bases between. The CDR3 runs to 13 residues. CDR3 DNA: TGTGCCACCAGCAGTGGGACGGGTTTCGAGCAGTACTTC. Translated, it gives CATSSGTGFEQYF.

J is TRBJ2-5 and V is TRBV11-2; perhaps D is TRBD1 or TRBD2 (5 bases each). V lost 3 bases and J 0 bases, leaving 23 bases between the germline ends. This CDR3 has 19 residues. Looked up from germline, CDR1 is SGHAT and CDR2 is FQNNGV. CDR3 amino acids: CASSLFGLGTPGHQETQYF. The CDR3 bases are TGTGCCAGCAGCTTGTTTGGCTTAGGCACCCCGGGGCACCAAGAGACCCAGTACTTC.

The chain combines TRBV19 with TRBJ2-5; no definite D call. Germline V gives CDR1 LNHDA, CDR2 SQIVND (reference sequence). The CDR3 loop spans 14 amino acids. V lost 5 bases and J 5 bases, leaving 15 bases between the germline ends. CDR3 coding DNA: TGTGCCAGTAGTCGTACGCCGGTGGGGGAGACCCAGTACTTC. Translation: CASSRTPVGETQYF.

Concerning this clone: At one end the junction does not follow the germline gene, possibly because of a read error. The chain employs TRBV7-7 and TRBJ2-1; D call uncertain. The CDR3 has 16 residues. Germline-derived CDR1 and CDR2 are SSHAT and FNYEAQ (reference sequence). CDR3 loop: CASSLDSDTSYNEQFF. The CDR3 coding sequence is TGTGCTAGCAGCTTAGATTCTGACACCTCCTACAATGAGCAGTTCTTC.

This chain joins TRBV7-6 and TRBJ2-1; D call uncertain. The CDR3 has 11 residues. V gave up 4 bases and J gave up 7 bases, with 5 bases separating them. The germline CDR1 and CDR2 sequences are SGHVS and FNYEAQ. Written as DNA, the CDR3 is TGTGCCAGCAGCTACAGTAATGAGCAGTTCTTC. It is translated as CASSYSNEQFF. The full variable domain, in which reference TRBV7-6 and TRBJ2-1 provide the parts outside the CDR3, is GAGVSQSPRYKVTKRGQDVALRCDPISGHVSLYWYRQALGQGPEFLTYFNYEAQQDKSGLPNDRFSAERPEGSISTLTIQRTEQRDSAMYRCASSYSNEQFFGPGTRLTVL.

The chain is built from TRBV7-9 and TRBJ2-1, with TRBD2 matching 7 bases. The length of the CDR3 is 14 residues. V was clipped by 11 bases and J by 0 bases; unmatched bases: 7. CDR1 and CDR2 from the germline V gene are SEHNR and FQNEAQ (reference sequence). The CDR3 loop is CAGVRGSSYNEQFF. The CDR3 nucleotides are TGTGCCGGGGTGCGGGGGAGCTCCTACAATGAGCAGTTCTTC.

This clone was observed a single time. The chain links TRBV7-3 to TRBJ2-2, with 11 bases matching TRBD2. The V gene's germline CDR1 is SGHTA and CDR2 FQGTGA. This CDR3 is built from 18 residues. J was trimmed by 1 base and V by 5 bases; bases with no gene match: 9. CDR3 loop: CASSAHPTSGVNTGELFF. The CDR3 DNA follows: TGTGCCAGCAGCGCGCACCCGACTAGCGGGGTGAACACCGGGGAGCTGTTTTTT.

This clone was seen once. The chain has TRBV11-3 and TRBJ2-6, with D perhaps matching TRBD1 or TRBD2 (5 bases each). The germline gives CDR1 SGHNT, CDR2 YENEEA. The CDR3 consists of 17 residues. With 5 bases removed from V and 0 bases from J, the gap between germline ends came to 14 bases. For the CDR3, the DNA is TGTGCCAGCAGCCCCGGGACGGGGACCTCTGGGGCCAACGTCCTGACTTTC. This gives the protein CASSPGTGTSGANVLTF.

The chain carries TRBV4-1 and TRBJ2-7, with 10 bases aligning to TRBD1. The length of the CDR3 is 15 residues. After removal of 2 bases from V and 3 bases from J, the junction contained 4 bases not matched to a gene. Germline lookup yields CDR1 MGHRA and CDR2 YSYEKL. The CDR3 protein is CASSQHWDRGYEQYF. In DNA, the CDR3 is TGCGCCAGCAGCCAACACTGGGACAGGGGCTACGAGCAGTACTTC.

This clone came up a few times. V usage is TRBV12-5 and J usage is TRBJ2-5; 10 bases agree with TRBD1. The CDR3 sequence is 13 residues long. Germline trimming cut 4 bases from V and 5 bases from J; bases unmatched to any gene: 1. CDR1 is LGHNT and CDR2 is FRNRAP in the germline V gene. DNA of the CDR3: TGTGCTAGTGGTTCGGGACAGGGGGAGACCCAGTACTTC. Translation: CASGSGQGETQYF. Looking up the rest from reference TRBV12-5 and TRBJ2-5 gives the full variable domain: DARVTQTPRHKVTEMGQEVTMRCQPILGHNTVFWYRQTMMQGLELLAYFRNRAPLDDSGMPKDRFSAEMPDATLATLKIQPSEPRDSAVYFCASGSGQGETQYFGPGTRLLVL.

The J gene is TRBJ2-5, the V gene TRBV5-4; unclear D gene. CDR3 length: 14 amino acids. In germline, CDR1 is SGHNT, CDR2 YYREEE (reference sequence). Trimming cost V 4 bases and J 0 bases, with 10 bases left between them. The DNA of the CDR3 is TGTGCCAGCAGCGAGGACGGGTACCAAGAGACCCAGTACTTC. Amino acid sequence: CASSEDGYQETQYF.

The chain joins TRBV5-4 to TRBJ2-4, with TRBD1 identical over 7 bases. The CDR3 is 15 residues long. Trimming removed 0 bases from V and 7 bases from J; junction bases left unmatched: 7. CDR1 and CDR2 (germline): SGHNT, YYREEE (reference sequence). CDR3 loop: CASSLEGATANIQYF. The DNA for the CDR3 is TGTGCCAGCAGCTTGGAGGGGGCGACAGCGAACATTCAGTACTTC.